This T cell receptor (beta chain) was recovered during a study of T cell changes during pregnancy in multiple sclerosis. TCRdb keeps only in-frame clones here, not all; method: immunoSEQ multiplex PCR. The sample yields 50,000 or so clones, approximately 91% seen once. V was clipped by 4 bases and J by 2 bases; unmatched bases: 5. Germline V gene sequence: CDR1 SGDLS, CDR2 YYNGEE. The CDR3 length is 16 residues. V gene TRBV9 combines with J gene TRBJ2-3; 12 bases match TRBD2. The receptor comes from a female donor with multiple sclerosis, enrolled in a pregnancy study. Source: CD4+ T cells from peripheral blood mononuclear cells, taken in the second trimester of pregnancy. Written as DNA, the CDR3 is TGTGCCAGCAGCTCATGGACTAGCGGGAACACAGATACGCAGTATTTT. It encodes CASSSWTSGNTDTQYF.